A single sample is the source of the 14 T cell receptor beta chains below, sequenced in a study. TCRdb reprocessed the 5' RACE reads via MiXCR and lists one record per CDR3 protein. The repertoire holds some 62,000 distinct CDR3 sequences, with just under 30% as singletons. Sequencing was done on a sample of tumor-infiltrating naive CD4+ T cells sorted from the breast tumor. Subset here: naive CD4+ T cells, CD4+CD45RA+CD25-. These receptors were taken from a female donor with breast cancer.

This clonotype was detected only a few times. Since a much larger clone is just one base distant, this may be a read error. CDR3 in amino acids: CASGRQQGVADTQYF. The CDR3 DNA sequence: TGTGCCAGCGGCCGCCAGCAGGGTGTCGCAGATACGCAGTATTTT. The chain has TRBV7-3 and TRBJ2-3; possible D gene TRBD1, 5 bases. Germline assignment: CDR1 SGHTA and CDR2 FQGTGA. The CDR3 is 15 residues long. V lost 8 bases, J lost 4 bases, and 19 bases lay in between. The full variable domain, completed using reference TRBV7-3 and TRBJ2-3, is GAGVSQTPSNKVTEKGKYVELRCDPISGHTALYWYRQSLGQGPEFLIYFQGTGAADDSGLPNDRFFAVRPEGSVSTLKIQRTERGDSAVYLCASGRQQGVADTQYFGPGTRLTVL.

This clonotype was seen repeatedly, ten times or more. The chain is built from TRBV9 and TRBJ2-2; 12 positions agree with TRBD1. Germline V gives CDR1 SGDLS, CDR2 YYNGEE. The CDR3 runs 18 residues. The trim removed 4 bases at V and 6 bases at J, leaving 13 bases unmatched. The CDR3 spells CASSPQSGTGGLPGELFF. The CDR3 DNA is TGTGCCAGCAGCCCCCAGAGTGGGACAGGGGGCTTGCCCGGGGAGCTGTTTTTT.

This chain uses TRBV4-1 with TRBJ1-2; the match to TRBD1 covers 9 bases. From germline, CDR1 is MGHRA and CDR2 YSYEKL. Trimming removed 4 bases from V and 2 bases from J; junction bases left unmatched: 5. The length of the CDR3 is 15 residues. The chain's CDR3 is CASSRPTGGNYGYTF. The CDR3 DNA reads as TGCGCCAGCAGCCGGCCGACAGGGGGAAACTATGGCTACACCTTC.

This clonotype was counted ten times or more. The CDR3 sequence is CSARSGRGFADTQYF. DNA for the CDR3: TGCAGTGCTCGTAGCGGGAGGGGGTTTGCAGATACGCAGTATTTT. The gene calls are TRBV20-1 and TRBJ2-3; the match to TRBD2 covers 11 bases. This CDR3 has 15 residues. Unmatched junction bases numbered 8, after V lost 5 bases and J lost 4 bases. Per the germline V gene, CDR1 is DFQATT and CDR2 is SNEGSKA (reference sequence).

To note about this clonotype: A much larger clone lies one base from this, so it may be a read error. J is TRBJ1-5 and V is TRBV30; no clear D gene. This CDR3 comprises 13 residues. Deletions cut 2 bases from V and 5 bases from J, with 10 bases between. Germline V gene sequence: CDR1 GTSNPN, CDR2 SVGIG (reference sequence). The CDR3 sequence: CAWSREGDQPQHF. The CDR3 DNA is TGTGCCTGGAGTCGAGAGGGCGATCAGCCCCAGCATTTT.

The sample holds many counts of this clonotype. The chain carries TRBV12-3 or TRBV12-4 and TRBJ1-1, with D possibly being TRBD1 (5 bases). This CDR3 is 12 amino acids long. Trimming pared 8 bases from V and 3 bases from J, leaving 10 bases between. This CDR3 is CASWAGHTEAFF. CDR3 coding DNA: TGTGCCAGCTGGGCAGGGCACACTGAAGCTTTCTTT.

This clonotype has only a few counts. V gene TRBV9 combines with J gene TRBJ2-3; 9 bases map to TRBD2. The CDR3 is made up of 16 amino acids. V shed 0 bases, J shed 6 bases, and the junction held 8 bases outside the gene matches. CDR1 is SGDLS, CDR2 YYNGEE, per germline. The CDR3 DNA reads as TGTGCCAGCAGCGTAGGGGCTAGCGGGACGTCTGATACGCAGTATTTT. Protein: CASSVGASGTSDTQYF.

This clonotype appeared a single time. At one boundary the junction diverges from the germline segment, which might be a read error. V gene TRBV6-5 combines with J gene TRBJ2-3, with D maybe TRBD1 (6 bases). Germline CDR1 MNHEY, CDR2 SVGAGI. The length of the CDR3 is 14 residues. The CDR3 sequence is CASSIGQNTDMQYF. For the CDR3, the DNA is TGTGCCAGCAGTATCGGACAGAACACAGATATGCAGTATTTT.

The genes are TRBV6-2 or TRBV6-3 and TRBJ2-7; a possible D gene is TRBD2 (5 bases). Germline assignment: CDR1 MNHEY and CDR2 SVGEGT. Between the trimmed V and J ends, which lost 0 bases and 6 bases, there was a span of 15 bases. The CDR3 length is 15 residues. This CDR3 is CASSYSSTGSSEQYF. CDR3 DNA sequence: TGTGCCAGCAGTTACTCATCTACGGGATCGTCCGAGCAGTACTTC.

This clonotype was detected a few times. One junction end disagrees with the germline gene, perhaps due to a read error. CDR3 amino acids: CASSARPGLDSHEQYF. The CDR3 coding sequence is TGCGCCAGCAGCGCAAGACCGGGACTTGACTCCCACGAGCAGTACTTC. This chain connects TRBV5-1 to TRBJ2-7, with a weak D call TRBD2 (6 bases). Germline V gives CDR1 SGHRS, CDR2 YFSETQ. CDR3 size: 16 residues.

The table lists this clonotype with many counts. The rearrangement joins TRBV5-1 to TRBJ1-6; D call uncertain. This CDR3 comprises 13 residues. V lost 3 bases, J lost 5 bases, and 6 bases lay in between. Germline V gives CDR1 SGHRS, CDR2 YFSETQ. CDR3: CASSWGDNSPLHF. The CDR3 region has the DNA TGCGCCAGCAGCTGGGGTGATAATTCACCCCTCCACTTT.

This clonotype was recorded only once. The CDR3 DNA sequence: TGTGCCAGCAGTTACGGGGGACGTAATGAGCAGTTCTTC. Its protein product is CASSYGGRNEQFF. V and J are TRBV6-2 or TRBV6-3 and TRBJ2-1, with D perhaps TRBD1 or TRBD2 (5 bases each). The V gene's germline CDR1 is MNHEY and CDR2 SVGEGT. The CDR3 is made up of 13 amino acids. Trimming shortened V by 2 bases and J by 7 bases, and 9 bases separated the two germline ends.

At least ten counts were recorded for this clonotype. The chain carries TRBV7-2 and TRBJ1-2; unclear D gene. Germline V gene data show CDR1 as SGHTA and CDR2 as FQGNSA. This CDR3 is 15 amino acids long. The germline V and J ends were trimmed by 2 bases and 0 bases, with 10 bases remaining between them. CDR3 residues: CASSLKGRPNYGYTF. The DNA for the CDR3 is TGTGCCAGCAGCTTAAAAGGGCGACCTAACTATGGCTACACCTTC.

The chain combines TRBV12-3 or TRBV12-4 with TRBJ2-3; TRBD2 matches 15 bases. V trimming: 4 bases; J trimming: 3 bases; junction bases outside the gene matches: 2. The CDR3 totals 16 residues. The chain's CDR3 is CASSSGTSGRTDTQYF. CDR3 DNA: TGTGCCAGCAGTTCGGGGACTAGCGGGAGGACAGATACGCAGTATTTT.